The clone carrying this TCR beta chain was observed many times. The data were taken from a study of human T cells and chemical hapten exposure. Overall study: DPC at 0.01% went onto the upper back in patch tests, read at 6 days. The variation in per-sample TCR yields arose mainly from small differences in pooled library volumes.

V was shortened by 0 bases and J by 2 bases, with 8 bases between the two germline ends. Germline V gene sequence: CDR1 SGHDT, CDR2 YYEEEE. The CDR3 is made up of 14 amino acids. Indicated time point: pre-sensitization, week 0. Treatment indicated: therapeutic diphenylcyclopropenone sensitization with weekly scalp DPC. The library put unique molecular identifiers onto individual cDNA molecules. TCRdb re-analysed the RACE reads in MiXCR, keeping a single row per CDR3 protein. The repertoire consists of 350,000 to 450,000 distinct CDR3 sequences, with more than 4.5% occurring once and the leading ten covering 2.6%.

The chain has TRBV5-6 and TRBJ2-5; D possibly corresponds to TRBD2 (5 bases). This sequence was found in a woman aged 45-59 years with alopecia areata. Some clones in this sample may be carry-over from other donors' samples. Source: whole blood, taken in connection with sensitization to the hapten diphenylcyclopropenone (DPC). Here the CDR3 reads CASSLVGDQETQYF. The CDR3 DNA reads TGTGCCAGCAGCTTGGTCGGGGATCAAGAGACCCAGTACTTC.